This TCR beta chain comes out of a study of blood T cell repertoires in COVID-19. Study-wide background: Sites across the United States, Italy and Spain contributed samples from acute and convalescent COVID-19. T cells, B-cell-depleted T cells, or PBMCs provided the cDNA or gDNA that served as material.

Original methodology: The assay estimated nucleated cells by amplifying reference gene primers. Some clones are missing from TCRdb's copy, which holds only in-frame ones; the method was immunoSEQ multiplex PCR. V, J and clone size reflect that table, while D and trimming were determined from the DNA. The sample has some 170,000 clones, roughly 90% seen once; the top ten hold around 1.4%. After removal of 5 bases from V and 5 bases from J, the junction contained 6 bases not matched to a gene. This CDR3 has 15 amino acids. Looked up from germline, CDR1 is SGHAT and CDR2 is FQNNGV. The rearrangement links TRBV11-2 to TRBJ1-1; 12 nucleotides line up with TRBD1. Material: peripheral blood. This receptor was identified in a woman in her forties or fifties with acute or convalescent COVID-19. The CDR3 coding sequence is TGTGCCAGCAGCATCGGGACAGGGGGCAAGACTGAAGCTTTCTTT. Translation: CASSIGTGGKTEAFF.